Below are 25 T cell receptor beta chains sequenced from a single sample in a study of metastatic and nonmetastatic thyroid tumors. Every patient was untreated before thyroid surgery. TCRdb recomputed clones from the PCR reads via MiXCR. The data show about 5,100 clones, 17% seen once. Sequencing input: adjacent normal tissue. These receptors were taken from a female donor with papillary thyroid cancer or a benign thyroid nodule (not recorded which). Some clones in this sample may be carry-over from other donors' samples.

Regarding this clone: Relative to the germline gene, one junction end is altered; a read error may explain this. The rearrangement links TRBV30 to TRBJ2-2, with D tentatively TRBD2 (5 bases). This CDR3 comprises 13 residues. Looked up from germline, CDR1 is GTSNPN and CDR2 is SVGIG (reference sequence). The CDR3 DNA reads TGTGCCTTGAGTCAGCCCCCGGCCGGGGAGCTGTCCTTT. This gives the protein CALSQPPAGELSF.

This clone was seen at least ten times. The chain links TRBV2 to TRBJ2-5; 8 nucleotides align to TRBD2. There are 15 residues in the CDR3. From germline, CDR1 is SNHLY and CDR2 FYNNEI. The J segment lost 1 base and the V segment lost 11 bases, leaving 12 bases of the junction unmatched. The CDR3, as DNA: TGTGCCGGCGGGTGGGGGCGGGGGGCCCAAGAGACCCAGTACTTC. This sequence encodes CAGGWGRGAQETQYF.

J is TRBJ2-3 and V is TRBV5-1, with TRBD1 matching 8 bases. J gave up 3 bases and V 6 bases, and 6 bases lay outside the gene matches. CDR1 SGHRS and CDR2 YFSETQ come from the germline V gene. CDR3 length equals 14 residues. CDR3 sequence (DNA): TGCGCCAGCACCAGGGGGCAGGGTACAGATACGCAGTATTTT. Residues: CASTRGQGTDTQYF.

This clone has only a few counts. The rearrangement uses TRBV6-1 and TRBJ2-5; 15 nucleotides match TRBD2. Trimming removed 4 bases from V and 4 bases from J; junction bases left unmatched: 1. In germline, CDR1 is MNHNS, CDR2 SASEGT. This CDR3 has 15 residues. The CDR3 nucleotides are TGTGCCAGCAGTGGGACTAGCGGGGGGGCAGAGACCCAGTACTTC. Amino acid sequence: CASSGTSGGAETQYF.

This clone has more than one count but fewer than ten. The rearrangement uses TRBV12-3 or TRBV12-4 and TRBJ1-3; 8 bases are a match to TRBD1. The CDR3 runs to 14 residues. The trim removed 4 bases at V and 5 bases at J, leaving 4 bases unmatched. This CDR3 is CASSSGQDRNTIYF. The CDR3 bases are TGTGCCAGCAGTTCGGGACAGGATAGAAACACCATATATTTT.

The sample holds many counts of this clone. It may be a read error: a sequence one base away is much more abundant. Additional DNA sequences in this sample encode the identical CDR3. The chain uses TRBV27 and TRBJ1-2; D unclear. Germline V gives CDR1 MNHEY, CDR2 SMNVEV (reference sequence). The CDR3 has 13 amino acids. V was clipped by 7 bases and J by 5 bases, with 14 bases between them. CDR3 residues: CASKSHGQYGYTF. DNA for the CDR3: TGTGCCAGCAAATCGCACGGGCAGTATGGCTACACCTTC.

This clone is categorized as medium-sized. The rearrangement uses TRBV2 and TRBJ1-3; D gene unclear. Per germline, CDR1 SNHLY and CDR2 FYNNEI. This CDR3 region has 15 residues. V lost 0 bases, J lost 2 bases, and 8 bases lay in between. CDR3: CASSEAIWTGNTIYF. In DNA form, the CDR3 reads TGTGCCAGCAGTGAAGCGATCTGGACTGGAAACACCATATATTTT.

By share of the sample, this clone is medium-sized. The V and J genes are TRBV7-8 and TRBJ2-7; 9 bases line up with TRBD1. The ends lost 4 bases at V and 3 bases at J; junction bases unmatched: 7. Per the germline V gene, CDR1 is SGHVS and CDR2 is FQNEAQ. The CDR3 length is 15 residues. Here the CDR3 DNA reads TGTGCCAGCAGCTCGTCCGGGACAGGGTACTACGAGCAGTACTTC. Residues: CASSSSGTGYYEQYF.

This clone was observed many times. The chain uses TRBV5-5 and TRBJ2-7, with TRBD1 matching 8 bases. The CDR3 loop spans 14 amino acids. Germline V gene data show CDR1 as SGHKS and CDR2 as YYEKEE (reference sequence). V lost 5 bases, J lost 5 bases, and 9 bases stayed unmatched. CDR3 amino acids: CASSLQGGGDEQYF. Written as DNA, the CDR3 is TGTGCCAGCAGTCTACAGGGGGGTGGGGACGAGCAGTACTTC.

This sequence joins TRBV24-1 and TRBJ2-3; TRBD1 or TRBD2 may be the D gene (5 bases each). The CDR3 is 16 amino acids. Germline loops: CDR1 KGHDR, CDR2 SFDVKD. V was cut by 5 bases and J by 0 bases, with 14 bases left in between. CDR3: CATSVGRAVSTDTQYF. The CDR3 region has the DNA TGTGCCACCAGTGTGGGGCGGGCGGTGAGCACAGATACGCAGTATTTT.

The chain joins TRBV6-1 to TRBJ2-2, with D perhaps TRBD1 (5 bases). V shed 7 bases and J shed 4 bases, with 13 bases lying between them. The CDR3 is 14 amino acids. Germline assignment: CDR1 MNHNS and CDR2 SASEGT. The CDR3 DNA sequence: TGTGCCAGCATCAGGGCGCTCATCACCGGGGAGCTGTTTTTT. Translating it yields CASIRALITGELFF.

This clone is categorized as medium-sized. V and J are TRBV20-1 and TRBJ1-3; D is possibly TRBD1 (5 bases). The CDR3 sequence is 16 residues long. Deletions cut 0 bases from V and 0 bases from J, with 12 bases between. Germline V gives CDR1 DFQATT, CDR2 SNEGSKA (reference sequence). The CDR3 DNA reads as TGCAGTGCTAGAGATCTCAGGGTTAGCTCTGGAAACACCATATATTTT. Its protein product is CSARDLRVSSGNTIYF.

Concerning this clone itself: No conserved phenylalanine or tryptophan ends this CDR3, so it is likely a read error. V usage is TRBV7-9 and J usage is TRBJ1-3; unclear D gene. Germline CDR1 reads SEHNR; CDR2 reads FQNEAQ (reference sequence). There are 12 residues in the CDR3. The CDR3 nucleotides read TGTGTCAGCAGCTTTGCTGGAAACACCATATATTAT. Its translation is CVSSFAGNTIYY.

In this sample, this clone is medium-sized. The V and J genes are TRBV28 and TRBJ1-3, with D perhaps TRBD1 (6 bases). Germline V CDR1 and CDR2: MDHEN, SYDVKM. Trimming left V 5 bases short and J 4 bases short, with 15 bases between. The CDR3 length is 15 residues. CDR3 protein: CASSGTIDRGNTIYF. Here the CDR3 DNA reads TGTGCCAGCAGTGGGACAATTGACAGAGGAAACACCATATATTTT.

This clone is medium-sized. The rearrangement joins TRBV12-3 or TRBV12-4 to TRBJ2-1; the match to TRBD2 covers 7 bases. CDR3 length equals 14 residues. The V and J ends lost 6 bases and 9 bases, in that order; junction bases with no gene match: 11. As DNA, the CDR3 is TGTGCCAGCAGCCCGGGGGGTCCGATTGTTGAGCAGTTCTTC. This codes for CASSPGGPIVEQFF.

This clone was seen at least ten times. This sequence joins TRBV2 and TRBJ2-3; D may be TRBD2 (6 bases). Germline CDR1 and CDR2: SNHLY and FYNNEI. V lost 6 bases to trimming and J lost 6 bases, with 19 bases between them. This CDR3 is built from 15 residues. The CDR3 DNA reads TGTGCCAGCAGGAAATGGCAAGGGGCGGGGGATACGCAGTATTTT. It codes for CASRKWQGAGDTQYF.

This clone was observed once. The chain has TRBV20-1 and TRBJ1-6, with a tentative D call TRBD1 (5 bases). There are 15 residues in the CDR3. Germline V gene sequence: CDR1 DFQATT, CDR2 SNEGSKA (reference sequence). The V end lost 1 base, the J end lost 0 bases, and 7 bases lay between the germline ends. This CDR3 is CSARGRASYNSPLHF. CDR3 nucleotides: TGCAGTGCTAGAGGCAGGGCCTCCTATAATTCACCCCTCCACTTT.

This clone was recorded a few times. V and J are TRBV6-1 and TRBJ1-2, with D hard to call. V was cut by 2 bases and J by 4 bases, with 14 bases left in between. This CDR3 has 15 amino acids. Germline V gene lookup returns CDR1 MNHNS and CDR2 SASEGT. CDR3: CASSEIGVASYGYTF. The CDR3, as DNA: TGTGCCAGCAGTGAAATTGGGGTGGCGTCCTATGGCTACACCTTC.

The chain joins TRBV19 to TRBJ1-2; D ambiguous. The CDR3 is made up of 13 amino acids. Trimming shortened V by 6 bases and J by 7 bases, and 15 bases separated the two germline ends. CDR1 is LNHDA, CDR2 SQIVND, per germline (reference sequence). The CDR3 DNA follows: TGTGCCAGTAGGGCTACCTCAGGAGGTGGCTACACCTTC. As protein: CASRATSGGGYTF.

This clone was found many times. DNA for the CDR3: TGTGCCAGCAGCATTGACCCCACAGGGTATAATGAAAAACTGTTTTTT. Translation gives CASSIDPTGYNEKLFF. The genes are TRBV5-4 and TRBJ1-4; possible D gene TRBD1, 6 bases. This CDR3 region has 16 residues. Germline-derived CDR1 and CDR2 are SGHNT and YYREEE (reference sequence). V dropped 4 bases and J dropped 4 bases, with 17 bases sitting between them.

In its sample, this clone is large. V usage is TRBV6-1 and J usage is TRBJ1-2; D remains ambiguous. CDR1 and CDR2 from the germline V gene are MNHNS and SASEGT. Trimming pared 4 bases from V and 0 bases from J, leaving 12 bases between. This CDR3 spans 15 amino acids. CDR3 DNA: TGTGCCAGCAGTGTCGACGGGCGCCCTAACTATGGCTACACCTTC. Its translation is CASSVDGRPNYGYTF.

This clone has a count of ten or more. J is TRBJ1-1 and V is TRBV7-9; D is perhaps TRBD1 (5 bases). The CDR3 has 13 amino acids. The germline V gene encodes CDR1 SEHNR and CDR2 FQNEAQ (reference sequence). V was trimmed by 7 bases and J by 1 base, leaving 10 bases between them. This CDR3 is CASIGASNTEAFF. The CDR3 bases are TGTGCCAGCATAGGGGCCTCGAACACTGAAGCTTTCTTT.

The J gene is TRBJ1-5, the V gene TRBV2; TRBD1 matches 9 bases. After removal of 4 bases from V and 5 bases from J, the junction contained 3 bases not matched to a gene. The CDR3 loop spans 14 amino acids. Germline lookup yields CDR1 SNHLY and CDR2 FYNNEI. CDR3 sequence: CASSARTGDQPQHF. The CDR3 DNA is TGTGCCAGCAGTGCTAGGACAGGGGATCAGCCCCAGCATTTT.

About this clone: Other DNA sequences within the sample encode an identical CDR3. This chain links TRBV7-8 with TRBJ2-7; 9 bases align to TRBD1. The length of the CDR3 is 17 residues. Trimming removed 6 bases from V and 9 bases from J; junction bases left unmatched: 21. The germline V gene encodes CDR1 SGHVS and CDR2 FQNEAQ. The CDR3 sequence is CASRGGGRDRVSVGQYF. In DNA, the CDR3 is TGTGCCAGCAGGGGGGGAGGTAGGGACAGGGTCAGTGTAGGGCAGTACTTC. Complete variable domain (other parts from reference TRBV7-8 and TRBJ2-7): GAGVSQSPRYKVAKRGQDVALRCDPISGHVSLFWYQQALGQGPEFLTYFQNEAQLDKSGLPSDRFFAERPEGSVSTLKIQRTQQEDSAVYLCASRGGGRDRVSVGQYFGPGTRLTVT.

The CDR3 DNA reads as TGCAGTGCTAGGACCCTAGGTCTACAAGAGACCCAGTACTTC. It yields the protein CSARTLGLQETQYF. This chain connects TRBV20-1 to TRBJ2-5; D remains unclear. V was shortened by 3 bases and J by 2 bases, with 13 bases between the two germline ends. Germline V gene sequence: CDR1 DFQATT, CDR2 SNEGSKA (reference sequence). CDR3 size: 14 residues.